This TCR beta chain was profiled in a study of T-cell reconstitution after alpha-beta-depleted transplantation in children. There are 15 residues in the CDR3. The germline V gene has CDR1 GTSNPN and CDR2 SVGIG (reference sequence). V was clipped by 5 bases and J by 6 bases; unmatched bases: 11. The table lists this clonotype with a few counts. A library of TCRbeta sequences, prepared with unique molecular identifiers, was generated. TCRdb reprocessed the PCR reads via MiXCR and lists one record per CDR3 protein. Among roughly 500,000 distinct CDR3 sequences listed, 9.5% to 15% were seen once. The receptor was isolated from a human donor who donated a stem cell graft to a child with combined immunodeficiency. Source: PBMCs from the stem cell graft donor, taken from the stem cell graft. The chain is built from TRBV30 and TRBJ2-1, with 9 bases aligning to TRBD2. In DNA, the CDR3 is TGTGCCTGGTGCGCGGCGGGGGGGCCGAGCAATGAGCAGTTCTTC. Translation gives CAWCAAGGPSNEQFF.